This T cell receptor beta chain was found in a study of T cells in Graves' hyperthyroidism and ophthalmopathy. Study context: Peripheral blood was drawn at first diagnosis, prior to all treatment.

Amplified regions were TCR beta CDR3 sequences from RNA transcripts. The TCR CDR3 first-round RT-PCR relied on the HTBI primer set. TCRdb itself ran the multiplex PCR reads through MiXCR, one entry per CDR3 protein. The sample carries more than 500,000 distinct CDR3 sequences, roughly 15% recorded once. Trimming took off 3 bases at V and 2 bases at J, with 22 bases between the two ends. The CDR3 sequence is 18 residues long. Germline loops: CDR1 LGHNA, CDR2 YNFKEQ. PBMCs came from more than 8.5 ml fresh peripheral blood. The material sequenced was blood. The sequence was obtained from a woman aged 25 to 39 with Graves' hyperthyroidism. The gene calls are TRBV4-2 and TRBJ2-5; tentatively, D is TRBD2 (6 bases). The DNA for the CDR3 is TGTGCCAGCAGCCAGGTTATTCGGGATAGCGGACTTCAAGAGACCCAGTACTTC. It is translated as CASSQVIRDSGLQETQYF.